This T cell receptor (beta chain) was recorded in a study of CXCR3-negative and CXCR3-positive naive CD8 T cells (dated by TCRdb to about 2019). Regarding the study in general: Roughly 130 million TRB reads were obtained in total, roughly 1.5 +/- 0.3 million reads per library. The diversity and physicochemical repertoire analyses included 11 donors pooled from two independent experiments. For the TRBV-TRBJ cluster analysis, the naive subsets came from roughly 5 donors, while the memory cells came from 3 donors. Study-level results and caveats: Because surface CD5, which has been linked to self-reactivity in mice, was comparable between naive subsets, TCR interaction strength was also inferred from TRB CDR3 physicochemical properties. Both naive subsets had comparably high repertoire diversity, while memory CD8+ T cells had much lower repertoire diversity. TRB CDR3s from CXCR3-positive naive cells showed higher hydrophobicity (lower Kidera factor 4), lower energy, and higher strength and volume indices than CXCR3-negative naive cells. Within the same donor, TRBV-TRBJ usage looked similar between naive CXCR3-negative and CXCR3-positive cells, but memory cells had distinct patterns. Freshly isolated PBMCs were used for most assays because CXCR3 expression partially decreased after cryopreservation.

For every CD8+ T cell subset, fewer than 350,000 cells were flow-sorted straight into RLT lysis buffer, and each subset was sorted in triplicate. To keep memory contaminants out, a stringent definition of naive CD8+ T cells was applied: CD45RO-CCR7+CD27+CD95-. Peripheral blood mononuclear cells were isolated from buffy coats by standard density gradient centrifugation. A FACSAria III was used to flow-sort naive CD8+ T cells into CXCR3-negative and CXCR3-positive populations. Total RNA was extracted from sorted cells with an RNeasy Mini Kit. This sample was sequenced with a NextSeq 550. The Human TCR Profiling Kit (MiLaboratory) was used to prepare UMI-labeled 5' RACE TRB cDNA libraries. cDNA synthesis used the entire amount of extracted RNA, and PCR amplification then used the entire amount of cDNA produced. Libraries were prepared in parallel with an identical number of PCR cycles. On the authors' methods: With a requirement of at least two reads per UMI, MIGEC and MiXCR extracted about 50,000 +/- 10,000 unique UMI-labeled TRB cDNA molecules per library. On average, each library contained approximately 40,000 +/- 10,000 functional in-frame TRB CDR3 nucleotide clonotypes without stop codons. Diversity metrics, including normalized Shannon-Wiener and Chao1, were computed in VDJtools after downsampling to 5000 UMI-labeled TRB molecules per sample. For the central five CDR3 residues, VDJtools calculated physicochemical properties weighted by clonotype size, namely interaction energy, strength, volume and Kidera factor 4. Based on TCRdb reprocessing of the reads, there is one entry per CDR3 protein sequence, and DNA is missing. TCRdb's processing, not the authors', yielded these V and J calls. This sample's listing comprises approximately 100,000 distinct CDR3 sequences. The ten largest clones take up more than 0.3% of the sample.

Turning to this clonotype: Its antigen is currently not known.

The CDR3 contains 15 residues, cysteine and phenylalanine counted. No coding sequence is recorded. CDR1 and CDR2 are read off the germline V gene as MNHEY and SVGAGI. The receptor was isolated from a human donor in good health. Some clones in this sample may be carry-over from other donors' samples. The sequenced sample consisted of naive CXCR3+ CD8+ T cells from blood. The cell subset or site label for this specimen denotes: CD45RO-CCR7+CD27+CD95- naive CD8+ T cells expressing CXCR3 (TNR3+). This chain joins TRBV6-5 to TRBJ2-7; TCRdb's D call of TRBD1 is untestable without DNA. CDR3 sequence: CASSYFRGGGYEQYF.